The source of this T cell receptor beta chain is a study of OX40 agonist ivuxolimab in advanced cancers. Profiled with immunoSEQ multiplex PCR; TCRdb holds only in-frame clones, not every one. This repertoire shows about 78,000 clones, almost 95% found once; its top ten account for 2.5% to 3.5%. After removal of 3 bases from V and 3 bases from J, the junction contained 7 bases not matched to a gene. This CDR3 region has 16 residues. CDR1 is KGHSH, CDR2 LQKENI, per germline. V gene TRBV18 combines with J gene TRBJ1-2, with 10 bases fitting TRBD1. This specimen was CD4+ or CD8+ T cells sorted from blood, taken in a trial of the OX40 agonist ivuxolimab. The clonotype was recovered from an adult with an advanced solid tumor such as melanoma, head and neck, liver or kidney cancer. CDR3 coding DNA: TGTGCCAGCTCACCCCTATCCGGGACAGGGGACTATGGCTACACCTTC. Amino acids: CASSPLSGTGDYGYTF.